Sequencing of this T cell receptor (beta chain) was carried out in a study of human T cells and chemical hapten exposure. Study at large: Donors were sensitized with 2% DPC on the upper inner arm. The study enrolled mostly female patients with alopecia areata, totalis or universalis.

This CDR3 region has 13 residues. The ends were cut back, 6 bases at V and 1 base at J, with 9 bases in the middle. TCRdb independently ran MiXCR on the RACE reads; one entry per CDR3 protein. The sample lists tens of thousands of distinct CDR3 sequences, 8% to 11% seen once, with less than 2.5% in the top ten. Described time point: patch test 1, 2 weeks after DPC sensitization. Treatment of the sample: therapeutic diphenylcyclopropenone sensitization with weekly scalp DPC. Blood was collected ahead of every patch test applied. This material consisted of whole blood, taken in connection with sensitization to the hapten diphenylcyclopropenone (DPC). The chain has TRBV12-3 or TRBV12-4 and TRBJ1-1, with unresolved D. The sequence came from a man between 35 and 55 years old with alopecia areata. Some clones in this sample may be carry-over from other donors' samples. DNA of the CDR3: TGTGCCAGCAGACTTACACGGAACACTGAAGCTTTCTTT. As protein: CASRLTRNTEAFF.